This entry describes one T cell receptor (beta chain). This clone is a singleton in its sample. Its binding antigen is unknown. No much larger clone is present one base from it, and per-base qualities are unavailable. This sample's time point label indicates: cycle 1 day 1 (C1D1), immediately before nivolumab initiation. Relapse after autologous stem cell transplantation had occurred in all trial patients, and cohorts A, B and C were distinguished by prior brentuximab vedotin exposure. A total of 50 to 70 patients with relapsed/refractory classical Hodgkin lymphoma made up the trial cohort, and each patient's best overall response was complete response, partial response or progressive disease. Single-agent nivolumab was administered to trial patients in the multi-cohort phase II CheckMate 205 trial. An independent review committee assessed best overall response by applying the 2007 International Working Group response criteria. Trial PBMCs were collected immediately before nivolumab initiation (C1D1) and during therapy at cycle 2 day 1 and cycle 4 day 1. Peripheral blood was collected in 8 mL Vacutainer Cell Preparation Tubes, from which PBMCs were isolated by centrifugation and then cryopreserved.

This entry is derived from a study of PD-1 blockade in classical Hodgkin lymphoma (dated by TCRdb to 2018 to 2020). Background on the whole study: Nivolumab dosing was 3 mg/kg intravenously every 2 weeks, continuing until either disease progression or unacceptable toxicity. A peripheral blood immune signature of response to PD-1 blockade in classical Hodgkin lymphoma was defined using TCR beta sequencing and CyTOF. The research as a whole found: The study was restricted to a single clinical trial cohort, and the causes of repertoire differences, possibly disease activity or prior therapy, were left undefined. Baseline TCR diversity was reported as lower in newly diagnosed patients than in healthy donors, and lower still in relapsed/refractory patients. CD4+ but not CD8+ TCR diversity rose significantly by C4D1 (p=0.0027 vs p=0.16), most apparent in complete responders (p=0.02). Trial patients with a complete response had baseline diversity similar to that of newly diagnosed patients, while partial responders and progressors had significantly lower diversity. Patients starting nivolumab less than 1 year after ASCT had lower diversity and were excluded from later analyses to avoid confounding by immune reconstitution.

From its cysteine to its phenylalanine, the CDR3 spans 15 amino acids. Left in the record is the CDR3 DNA by itself, 45 bases read in frame from the first base. At the junction V is shortened by 3 bases and J by 2 bases; bases outside the gene matches: 3. The germline V gene specifies SGDLS as CDR1 and YYNGEE as CDR2. Genomic DNA was extracted with the Qiagen DNeasy kit from unsorted PBMCs and from negatively selected CD4+ and CD8+ fractions. Using primers that anneal to V and J segments, immunoSEQ multiplex PCR amplified the TCR beta CDR3 regions. A synthetic immune receptor repertoire was used to minimize amplification bias, and remaining bias was computationally removed after sequencing. The study's own analysis went as follows. Custom Python scripts were used to quantify repertoire diversity as the Shannon entropy index. The unsorted, CD4+ and CD8+ repertoires were each analyzed separately, with the exception of combined analyses, where CD4+ and CD8+ sequences were merged in silico. A clone was considered expanded if an increase in frequency of at least 2-fold after treatment relative to C1D1 was found, and a pseudocount of 0.5 was applied to clones undetected at baseline. Singleton clones were defined as clones with 0 or 1 copy at C1D1, and non-singleton clones were defined as clones with 2 or more copies. Clones expanded in unsorted samples were assigned a CD4+, CD8+ or unknown annotation through matching of protein sequences in sorted samples from the same patient. Wilcoxon tests on paired samples were used to test diversity changes from C1D1 to C4D1. As stored in TCRdb, this immuneACCESS dataset retains in-frame rearrangements with V and J assigned. A fraction of the clones does not appear; measured against another copy, unresolved V genes explain less than half of the discrepancy, and the remainder lacks a known reason. The V and J calls and clone size were taken over from that table, and D and trimming were inferred from the DNA. The sample yields fewer than 100,000 clones; more than 90% were counted once. In total, the top ten clones hold approximately 2.8% of the sample.

The sequenced sample was peripheral blood mononuclear cells (PBMCs), obtained at baseline. The sequence joins TRBV9 to TRBJ2-1; TRBD1 aligns with 9 central bases. The origin of this receptor is a human donor with classical Hodgkin lymphoma. The DNA sequence reads TGTGCCAGCAGCGCGAGGACAGGGGCCTACAATGAGCAGTTCTTC. Its translation is CASSARTGAYNEQFF.